This TCR beta chain was captured by sequencing in a study of shared clonotypes between healthy human individuals. V lost 3 bases, J lost 2 bases, and 17 bases lay in between. Germline lookup yields CDR1 SGHAT and CDR2 FQNNGV. The CDR3 has 16 amino acids. Naive CD8 cells, CD45RO-negative and positively selected for CCR7, excluded terminally differentiated effector memory CD45RA+ cells. The data were produced by immunoSEQ multiplex PCR, yet TCRdb's version contains in-frame clones alone and is incomplete. The sample carries approximately 2,200,000 clones, roughly 91% recorded once. The sequence came from a man aged 18 to 30 in good health. Some clones in this sample may be carry-over from other donors' samples. The sample consisted of naive CD8+ T cells from PBMCs. This rearrangement joins TRBV11-2 to TRBJ2-7; D gene unclear. CDR3 amino acids: CASSLGQVIPTYEQYF. As DNA, the CDR3 is TGTGCCAGCAGCTTGGGCCAGGTGATACCAACCTACGAGCAGTACTTC.